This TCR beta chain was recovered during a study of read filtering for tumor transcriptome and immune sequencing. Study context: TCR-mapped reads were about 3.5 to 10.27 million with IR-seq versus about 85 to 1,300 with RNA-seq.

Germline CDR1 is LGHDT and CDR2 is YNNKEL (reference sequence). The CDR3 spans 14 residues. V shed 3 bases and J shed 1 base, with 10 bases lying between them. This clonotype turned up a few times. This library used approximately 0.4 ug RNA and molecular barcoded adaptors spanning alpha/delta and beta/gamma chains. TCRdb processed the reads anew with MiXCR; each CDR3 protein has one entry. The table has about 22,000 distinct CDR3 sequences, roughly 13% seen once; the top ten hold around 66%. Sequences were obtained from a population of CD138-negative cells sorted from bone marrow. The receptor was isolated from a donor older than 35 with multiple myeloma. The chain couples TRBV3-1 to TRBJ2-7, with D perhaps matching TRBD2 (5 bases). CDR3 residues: CASSQTKLSYEQYF. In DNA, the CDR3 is TGTGCCAGCAGCCAGACTAAGTTATCCTACGAGCAGTACTTC.